This T cell receptor beta chain emerged from a study of Graves' ophthalmopathy and Graves' hyperthyroidism. Study-level information: Prior to any treatment, peripheral blood was collected at the time of initial diagnosis.

As the template, RNA transcripts were used to amplify TCR beta CDR3 regions. HTBI primers were employed in first-round RT-PCR, then a second-round multiplex PCR followed. TCRdb used MiXCR to reprocess the multiplex PCR reads, holding one entry per CDR3 protein. The repertoire consists of around 600,000 distinct CDR3 sequences, with 35% to 45% occurring once and the leading ten covering more than 2.5%. Study-level results: Both a roughly 64% sensitivity and a 72.22% specificity characterized the model's predictions of ophthalmopathy progression. Thyroid clonotypes that were expanded above 0.001 frequency mostly also appeared in blood.

About this clonotype: Its target is not known.

V was cut by 1 base and J by 5 bases, with 16 bases left in between. The CDR3 length is 15 residues. CDR1 is SGHNT, CDR2 YYREEE, per germline (reference sequence). Sequencing was carried out using peripheral blood. This receptor was taken from an adult man with Graves' ophthalmopathy. This chain connects TRBV5-4 to TRBJ2-7; D remains unclear. CDR3 nucleotide sequence: TGTGCCAGCAGCTTGAGTTCAGGTTACCGGCACGAGCAGTACTTC. Translated: CASSLSSGYRHEQYF.